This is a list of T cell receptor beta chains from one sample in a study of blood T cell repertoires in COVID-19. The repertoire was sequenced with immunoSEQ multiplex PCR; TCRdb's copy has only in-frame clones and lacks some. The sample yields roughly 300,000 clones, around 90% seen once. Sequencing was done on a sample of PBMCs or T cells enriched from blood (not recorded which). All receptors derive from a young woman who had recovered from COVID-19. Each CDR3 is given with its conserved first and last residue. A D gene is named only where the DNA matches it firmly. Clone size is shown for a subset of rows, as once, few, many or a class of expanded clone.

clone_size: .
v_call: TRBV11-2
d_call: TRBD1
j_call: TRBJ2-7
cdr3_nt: TGTGCCAGCAGCTTAGATCGGTCCTCCGGGACAGGCACCTACGAGCAGTACTTC
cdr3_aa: CASSLDRSSGTGTYEQYF

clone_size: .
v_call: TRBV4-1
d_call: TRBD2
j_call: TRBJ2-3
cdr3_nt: TGCGCCAGCAGCCAAGATAGAGGGCGGTCTAGCGGGATCCTCACAGATACGCAGTATTTT
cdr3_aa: CASSQDRGRSSGILTDTQYF

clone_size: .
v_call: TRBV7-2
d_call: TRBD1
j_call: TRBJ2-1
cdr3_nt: TGTGCCAGCCTAGCCAACAGGGGGCCAAATGAGCAGTTCTTC
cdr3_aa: CASLANRGPNEQFF

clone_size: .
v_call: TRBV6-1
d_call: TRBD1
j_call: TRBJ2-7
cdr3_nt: TGTGCCAGCAGTGAAGGGACAGGGGGCGCAGGCGAGCAGTACTTC
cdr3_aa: CASSEGTGGAGEQYF

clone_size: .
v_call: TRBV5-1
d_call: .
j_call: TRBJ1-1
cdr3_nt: TGCGCCAGCAGCTTGGTGGCGGTTGACACTGAAGCTTTCTTT
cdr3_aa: CASSLVAVDTEAFF

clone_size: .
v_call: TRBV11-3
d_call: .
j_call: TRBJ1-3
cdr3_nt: TGTGCCAGCAGCACAGGAAACTCTGGAAACACCATATATTTT
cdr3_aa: CASSTGNSGNTIYF

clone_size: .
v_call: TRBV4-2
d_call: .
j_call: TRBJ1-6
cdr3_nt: TGTGCCAGCAGCCAAGATCAGGGGATGGGCACCTATAATTCACCCCTCCACTTT
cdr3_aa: CASSQDQGMGTYNSPLHF

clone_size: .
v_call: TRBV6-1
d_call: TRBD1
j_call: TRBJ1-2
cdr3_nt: TGTGCCAGCAGCGTGCTCAATACAGGGGTGCGAGGCTACACCTTC
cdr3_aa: CASSVLNTGVRGYTF

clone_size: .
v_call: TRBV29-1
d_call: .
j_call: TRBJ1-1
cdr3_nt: TGCAGCGTTGAAGAACAGGAAAACACTGAAGCTTTCTTT
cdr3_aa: CSVEEQENTEAFF

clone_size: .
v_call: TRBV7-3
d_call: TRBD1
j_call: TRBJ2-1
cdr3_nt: TGTGCCAGCAGCTCTGACAGGGCGTCCTACAATGAGCAGTTCTTC
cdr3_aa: CASSSDRASYNEQFF

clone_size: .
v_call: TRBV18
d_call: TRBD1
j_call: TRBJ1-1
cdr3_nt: TGTGCCAGCTCACTGTTCGACACACAGGGGACGGGTGAAGCTTTCTTT
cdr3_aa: CASSLFDTQGTGEAFF

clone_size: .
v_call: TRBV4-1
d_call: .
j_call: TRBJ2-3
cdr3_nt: TGCGCCAGCAGCCAAGAATCCAGTCCTAGCACAGATACGCAGTATTTT
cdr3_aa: CASSQESSPSTDTQYF

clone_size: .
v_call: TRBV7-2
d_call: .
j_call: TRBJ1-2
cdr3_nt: TGTGCCAGCAGCTTAGCGAGAGGGAAGGCTAACTATGGCTACACCTTC
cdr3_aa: CASSLARGKANYGYTF

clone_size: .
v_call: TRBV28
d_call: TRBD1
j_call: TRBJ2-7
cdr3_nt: TGTGCCAGCAGCCGGACAGGGGTATTCTACGAGCAGTACTTC
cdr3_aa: CASSRTGVFYEQYF

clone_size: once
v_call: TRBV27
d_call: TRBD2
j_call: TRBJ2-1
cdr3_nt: TGTGCCAGCAGTTTACAGTTAGCGGGAGTAGAGCAGTTCTTC
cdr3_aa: CASSLQLAGVEQFF